The 18 T cell receptor beta chains reported below all come from one sample, sequenced in a study of OX40 agonist ivuxolimab in advanced cancers. Measured with immunoSEQ multiplex PCR; TCRdb has only the in-frame clones, and not every one. The table lists about 26,000 clones, roughly three quarters of them singletons. The material sequenced was CD4+ or CD8+ T cells sorted from blood, taken in a trial of the OX40 agonist ivuxolimab. The origin of the receptors is an adult with an advanced solid tumor such as melanoma, head and neck, liver or kidney cancer.

This rearrangement joins TRBV29-1 to TRBJ1-2, with D perhaps TRBD1 (5 bases). CDR1 is SQVTM and CDR2 is ANQGSEA in the germline V gene. The CDR3 length is 14 residues. The V gene lost 4 bases and the J gene lost 7 bases, with 19 bases spanning the gap. CDR3 DNA: TGCAGCGTTGGAGGGCAGGGAGGATTCGGTGGCTACACCTTC. As protein: CSVGGQGGFGGYTF.

The chain recombines TRBV7-2 with TRBJ2-3; D is ambiguous. There are 13 residues in the CDR3. In germline, CDR1 is SGHTA, CDR2 FQGNSA. Trimming cost V 2 bases and J 4 bases, with 7 bases left between them. Here the CDR3 reads CASSLRQADTQYF. DNA for the CDR3: TGTGCCAGCAGCTTAAGGCAGGCAGATACGCAGTATTTT.

The rearrangement uses TRBV9 and TRBJ2-1, with D unclear. The CDR3 contains 14 residues. The V end lost 4 bases, the J end lost 8 bases, and 16 bases lay between the germline ends. Germline CDR1 is SGDLS and CDR2 is YYNGEE. The CDR3 coding sequence is TGTGCCAGCAGCCCTATCTATGGCCGACATGAGCAGTTCTTC. Its protein is CASSPIYGRHEQFF.

The CDR3 coding sequence is TGTGCCAGCAACCTTTGGGGGAATGGCTACACCTTC. Its translation: CASNLWGNGYTF. The rearrangement uses TRBV7-9 and TRBJ1-2; a possible D gene is TRBD1 (5 bases). CDR3 size: 12 residues. CDR1 and CDR2 (germline): SEHNR, FQNEAQ (reference sequence). Between the trimmed V and J ends, which lost 7 bases and 6 bases, there was a span of 12 bases. The full variable domain, its missing parts supplied by reference TRBV7-9 and TRBJ1-2, is DTGVSQNPRHKITKRGQNVTFRCDPISEHNRLYWYRQTLGQGPEFLTYFQNEAQLEKSRLLSDRFSAERPKGSFSTLEIQRTEQGDSAMYLCASNLWGNGYTFGSGTRLTVV.

V gene TRBV10-3 combines with J gene TRBJ2-2, with 11 bases aligning to TRBD1. The CDR3 totals 14 residues. With 11 bases clipped from V and 6 bases from J, the junction kept 8 bases outside the gene matches. CDR1 is ENHRY and CDR2 is SYGVKD in the germline V gene. CDR3 loop: CAVQRGQGAGELFF. The CDR3 nucleotides are TGTGCCGTTCAGCGGGGACAGGGGGCCGGGGAGCTGTTTTTT.

The chain combines TRBV18 with TRBJ2-7, with D maybe TRBD2 (5 bases). Germline assignment: CDR1 KGHSH and CDR2 LQKENI. Trimming shortened V by 4 bases and J by 3 bases, and 25 bases separated the two germline ends. CDR3 length: 18 amino acids. The CDR3 sequence: CASSLTLSGSGENYEQYF. The CDR3 DNA is TGTGCCAGCTCACTCACCCTTTCGGGGTCTGGGGAAAACTACGAGCAGTACTTC. The full variable domain, in which reference TRBV18 and TRBJ2-7 provide the parts outside the CDR3, is NAGVMQNPRHLVRRRGQEARLRCSPMKGHSHVYWYRQLPEEGLKFMVYLQKENIIDESGMPKERFSAEFPKEGPSILRIQQVVRGDSAAYFCASSLTLSGSGENYEQYFGPGTRLTVT.

The V gene is TRBV7-8, the J gene TRBJ2-1, with 11 bases matching TRBD2. The V gene's germline CDR1 is SGHVS and CDR2 FQNEAQ. CDR3 size: 15 residues. J lost 4 bases, V lost 4 bases, and 3 bases had no gene match. DNA for the CDR3: TGTGCCAGCAGCTGGGGACTAGCGGATTACAATGAGCAGTTCTTC. This gives the protein CASSWGLADYNEQFF.

The V call is TRBV10-3, the J call TRBJ2-7; D is perhaps TRBD2 (6 bases). Germline V CDR1 and CDR2: ENHRY, SYGVKD. CDR3 length equals 15 residues. V lost 2 bases and J lost 7, with 18 bases in between. The CDR3 loop is CAISEGTQGGGEQYF. DNA for the CDR3: TGTGCCATCAGTGAGGGCACCCAAGGTGGAGGGGAGCAGTACTTC.

The chain links TRBV7-9 to TRBJ1-6, with D possibly matching TRBD1 (5 bases). This CDR3 spans 15 amino acids. The germline V gene encodes CDR1 SEHNR and CDR2 FQNEAQ (reference sequence). Trimming left V 0 bases short and J 7 bases short, with 10 bases between. The CDR3 sequence: CASSLAGGWNSPLHF. For the CDR3, the DNA is TGTGCCAGCAGCTTAGCGGGGGGGTGGAATTCACCCCTCCACTTT.

The chain joins TRBV6-4 to TRBJ2-3; D remains unclear. CDR1 and CDR2 from the germline V gene are MRHNA and SNTAGT. Between the trimmed V and J ends, which lost 0 bases and 0 bases, there was a span of 7 bases. The CDR3 contains 15 residues. CDR3 DNA sequence: TGTGCCAGCAGTGACTCTGGCTGGAGCACAGATACGCAGTATTTT. It specifies CASSDSGWSTDTQYF.

The V call is TRBV10-3, the J call TRBJ2-3; no firm D call. This CDR3 spans 15 amino acids. Germline loops: CDR1 ENHRY, CDR2 SYGVKD. The germline V and J ends were trimmed by 3 bases and 7 bases, with 17 bases remaining between them. The CDR3 is CAISERVNLGNTQYF. For the CDR3, the DNA is TGTGCCATCAGTGAACGCGTCAACCTGGGGAATACGCAGTATTTT.

The V gene is TRBV27, the J gene TRBJ2-2; D is unclear. This CDR3 region has 16 residues. Germline CDR1 is MNHEY and CDR2 is SMNVEV (reference sequence). V lost 3 bases, J lost 0 bases, and 11 bases lay in between. CDR3 coding DNA: TGTGCCAGCAGTTTTATATCCCAACCGAACACCGGGGAGCTGTTTTTT. Its protein product is CASSFISQPNTGELFF.

The chain has TRBV19 and TRBJ1-2; TRBD1 might be the D (6 bases). Trimming left V 8 bases short and J 1 base short, with 20 bases between. The germline V gene encodes CDR1 LNHDA and CDR2 SQIVND (reference sequence). CDR3 size: 16 residues. The CDR3: CASGGADRPGNYGYTF. CDR3 DNA sequence: TGTGCCAGTGGAGGGGCAGACAGGCCTGGTAACTATGGCTACACCTTC.

The chain combines TRBV5-1 with TRBJ1-1; D unclear. Looked up from germline, CDR1 is SGHRS and CDR2 is YFSETQ. CDR3 length equals 15 residues. Deletions cut 0 bases from V and 1 base from J, with 10 bases between. This CDR3 is CASSLEGIQNTEAFF. The CDR3 DNA sequence: TGCGCCAGCAGCTTGGAAGGCATTCAGAACACTGAAGCTTTCTTT.

CDR3 DNA: TGTGCCAGCAGTCTGGGTGGATCGCGGGATACGCAGTATTTT. Its protein is CASSLGGSRDTQYF. V usage is TRBV7-3 and J usage is TRBJ2-3, with unresolved D. In germline, CDR1 is SGHTA, CDR2 FQGTGA. V shed 6 bases and J shed 6 bases, with 16 bases lying between them. The CDR3 covers 14 residues.

The V and J genes are TRBV6-4 and TRBJ2-3; D is unclear. This CDR3 spans 15 amino acids. The V gene's germline CDR1 is MRHNA and CDR2 SNTAGT. With 6 bases removed from V and 0 bases from J, the gap between germline ends came to 13 bases. The DNA of the CDR3 is TGTGCCAGCAGCCCTAACGGCGGTAGCACAGATACGCAGTATTTT. Amino acids: CASSPNGGSTDTQYF.

J is TRBJ2-3 and V is TRBV11-3; D may correspond to TRBD1 or TRBD2 (6 bases each). The CDR3 loop spans 16 amino acids. Germline values: CDR1 SGHNT, CDR2 YENEEA. V was shortened by 5 bases and J by 1 base, with 16 bases between the two germline ends. The CDR3 DNA follows: TGTGCCAGCAGCCCCGGGGGCGGAGGACGCACAGATACGCAGTATTTT. Translating gives CASSPGGGGRTDTQYF.

This chain joins TRBV27 and TRBJ1-1; D is undetermined. CDR1 is MNHEY and CDR2 is SMNVEV in the germline V gene (reference sequence). With 8 bases removed from V and 0 bases from J, the gap between germline ends came to 16 bases. The CDR3 sequence is 15 residues long. The CDR3 sequence: CASRVLDRLNTEAFF. The CDR3 region has the DNA TGTGCCAGCCGCGTCCTGGACCGCCTGAACACTGAAGCTTTCTTT.